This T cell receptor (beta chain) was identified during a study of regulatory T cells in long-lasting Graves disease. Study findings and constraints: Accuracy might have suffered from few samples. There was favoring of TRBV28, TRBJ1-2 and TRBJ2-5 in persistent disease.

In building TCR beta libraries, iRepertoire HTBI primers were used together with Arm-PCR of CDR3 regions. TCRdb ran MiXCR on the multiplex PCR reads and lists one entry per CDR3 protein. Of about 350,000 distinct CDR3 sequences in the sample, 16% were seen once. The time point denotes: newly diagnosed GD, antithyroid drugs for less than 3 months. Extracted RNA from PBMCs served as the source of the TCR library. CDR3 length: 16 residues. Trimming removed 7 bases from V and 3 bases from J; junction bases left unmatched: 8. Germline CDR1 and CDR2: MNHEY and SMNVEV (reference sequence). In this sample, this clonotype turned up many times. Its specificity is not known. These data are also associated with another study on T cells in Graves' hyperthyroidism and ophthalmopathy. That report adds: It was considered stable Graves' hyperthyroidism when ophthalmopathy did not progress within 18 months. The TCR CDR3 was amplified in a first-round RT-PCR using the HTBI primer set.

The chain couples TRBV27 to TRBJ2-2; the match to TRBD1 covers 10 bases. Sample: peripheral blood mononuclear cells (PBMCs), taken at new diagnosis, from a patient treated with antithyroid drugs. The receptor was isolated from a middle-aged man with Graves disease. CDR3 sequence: CASTGGDRGDTGELFF. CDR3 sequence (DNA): TGTGCCAGCACCGGTGGGGACAGGGGAGACACCGGGGAGCTGTTTTTT.